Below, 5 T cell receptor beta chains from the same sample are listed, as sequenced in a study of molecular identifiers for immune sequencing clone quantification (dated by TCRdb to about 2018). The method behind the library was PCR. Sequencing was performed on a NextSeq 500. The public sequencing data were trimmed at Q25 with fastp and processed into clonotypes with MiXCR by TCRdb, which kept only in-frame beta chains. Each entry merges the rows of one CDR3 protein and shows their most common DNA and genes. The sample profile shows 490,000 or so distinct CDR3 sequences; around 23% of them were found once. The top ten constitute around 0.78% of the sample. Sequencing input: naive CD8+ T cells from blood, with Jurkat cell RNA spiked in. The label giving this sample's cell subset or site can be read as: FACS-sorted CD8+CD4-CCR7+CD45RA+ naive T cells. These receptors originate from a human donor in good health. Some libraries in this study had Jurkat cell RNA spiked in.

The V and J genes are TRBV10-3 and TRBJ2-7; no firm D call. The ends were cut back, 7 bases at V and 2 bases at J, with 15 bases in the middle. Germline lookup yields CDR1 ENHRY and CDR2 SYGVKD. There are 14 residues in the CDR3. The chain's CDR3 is CAINGEGMTYEQYF. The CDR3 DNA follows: TGTGCCATCAATGGAGAAGGGATGACCTACGAGCAGTACTTC.

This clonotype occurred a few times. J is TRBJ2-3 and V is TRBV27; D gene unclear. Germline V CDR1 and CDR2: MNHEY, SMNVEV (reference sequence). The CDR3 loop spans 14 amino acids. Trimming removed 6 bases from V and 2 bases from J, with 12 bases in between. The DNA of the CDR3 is TGTGCCAGCAGGACCTTGATGAACACAGATACGCAGTATTTT. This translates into CASRTLMNTDTQYF.

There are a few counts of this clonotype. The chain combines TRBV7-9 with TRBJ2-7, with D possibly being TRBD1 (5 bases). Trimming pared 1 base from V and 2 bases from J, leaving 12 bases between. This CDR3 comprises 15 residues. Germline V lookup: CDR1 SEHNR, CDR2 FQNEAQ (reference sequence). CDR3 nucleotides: TGTGCCAGCAGCTTAGGTCCCAGGGTTACCTACGAGCAGTACTTC. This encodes CASSLGPRVTYEQYF.

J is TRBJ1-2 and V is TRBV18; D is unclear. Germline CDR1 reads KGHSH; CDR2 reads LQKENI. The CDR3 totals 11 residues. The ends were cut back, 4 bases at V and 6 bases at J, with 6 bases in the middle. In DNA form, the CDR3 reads TGTGCCAGCTCACGACTTGATGGCTACACCTTC. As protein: CASSRLDGYTF. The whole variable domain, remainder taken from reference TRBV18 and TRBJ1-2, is NAGVMQNPRHLVRRRGQEARLRCSPMKGHSHVYWYRQLPEEGLKFMVYLQKENIIDESGMPKERFSAEFPKEGPSILRIQQVVRGDSAAYFCASSRLDGYTFGSGTRLTVV.

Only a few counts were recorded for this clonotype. The CDR3 loop is CASRTSGNYGYTF. The CDR3 DNA follows: TGTGCCAGCAGAACGTCAGGGAACTATGGCTACACCTTC. The rearrangement uses TRBV28 and TRBJ1-2; weak D call: TRBD1 (5 bases). Germline V gene lookup returns CDR1 MDHEN and CDR2 SYDVKM. CDR3 size: 13 residues. The V and J ends lost 6 bases and 2 bases respectively, with 10 bases between them.